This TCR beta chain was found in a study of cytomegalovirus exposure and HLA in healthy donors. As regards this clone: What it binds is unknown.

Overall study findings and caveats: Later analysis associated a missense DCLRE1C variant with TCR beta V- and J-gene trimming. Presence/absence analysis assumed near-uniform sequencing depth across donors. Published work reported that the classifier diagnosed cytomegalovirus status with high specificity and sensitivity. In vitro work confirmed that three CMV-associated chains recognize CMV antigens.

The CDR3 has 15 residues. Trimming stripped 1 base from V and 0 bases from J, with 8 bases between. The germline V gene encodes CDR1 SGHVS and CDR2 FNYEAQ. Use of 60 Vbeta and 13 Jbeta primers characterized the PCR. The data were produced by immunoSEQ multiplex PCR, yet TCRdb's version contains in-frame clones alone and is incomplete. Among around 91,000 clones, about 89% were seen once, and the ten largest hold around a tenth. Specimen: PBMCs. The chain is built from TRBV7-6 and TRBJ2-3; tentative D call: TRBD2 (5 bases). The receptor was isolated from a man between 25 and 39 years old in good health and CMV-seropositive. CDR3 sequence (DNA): TGTGCCAGCAGCTTAGTGGGCGGGAGCACAGATACGCAGTATTTT. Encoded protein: CASSLVGGSTDTQYF.